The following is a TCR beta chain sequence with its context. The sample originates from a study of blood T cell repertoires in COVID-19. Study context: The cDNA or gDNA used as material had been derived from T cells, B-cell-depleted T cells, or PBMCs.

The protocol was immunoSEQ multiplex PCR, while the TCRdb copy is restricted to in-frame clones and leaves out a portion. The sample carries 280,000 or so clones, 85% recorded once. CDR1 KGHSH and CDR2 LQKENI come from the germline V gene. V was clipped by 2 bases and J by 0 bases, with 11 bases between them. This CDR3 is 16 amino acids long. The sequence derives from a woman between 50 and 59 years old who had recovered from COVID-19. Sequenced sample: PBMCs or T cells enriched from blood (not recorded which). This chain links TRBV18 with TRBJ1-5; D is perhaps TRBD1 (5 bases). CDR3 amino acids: CASSPSGGYSNQPQHF. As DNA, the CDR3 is TGTGCCAGCTCACCAAGCGGGGGTTATAGCAATCAGCCCCAGCATTTT. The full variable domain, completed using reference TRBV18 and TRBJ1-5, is NAGVMQNPRHLVRRRGQEARLRCSPMKGHSHVYWYRQLPEEGLKFMVYLQKENIIDESGMPKERFSAEFPKEGPSILRIQQVVRGDSAAYFCASSPSGGYSNQPQHFGDGTRLSIL.